This T cell receptor beta chain derives from a study of blood T cell repertoires in COVID-19. Turning to the study itself: Specimens from acute and convalescent COVID-19 originated in the United States, Italy and Spain. Sources were T cells, B-cell-depleted T cells, or PBMCs; the material itself was cDNA or gDNA.

Under the authors' procedure: Estimation of nucleated cell counts was performed using reference gene primer amplification. Some clones are missing from TCRdb's copy, which holds only in-frame ones; the method was immunoSEQ multiplex PCR. D and trimming were read from the DNA, whereas the V and J calls and clone size are those reported in that table. There are more than 150,000 clones in the sample; about 83% occur only once, and approximately 13% lies in the top ten. The material sequenced was peripheral blood. The TCR was taken from a woman older than 75 with acute or convalescent COVID-19.

CDR3 in DNA: TGTGCCAGCAGCGTAGGCGGGGCCGAGCAGTACTTC. It codes for CASSVGGAEQYF. The V gene is TRBV9, the J gene TRBJ2-7; possible D gene TRBD2, 6 bases. V was trimmed by 0 bases and J by 6 bases, leaving 7 bases between them. Germline CDR1 SGDLS, CDR2 YYNGEE. The CDR3 runs to 12 residues.